This is a list of T cell receptor beta chains from one sample in a study of Graves' ophthalmopathy and Graves' hyperthyroidism. TCRdb re-derived calls from the multiplex PCR reads in MiXCR, one entry per CDR3 protein. The profile shows roughly 1.1 million distinct CDR3 sequences, about two fifths of them singletons. The sample consisted of peripheral blood or thyroid tissue (not recorded which). Receptors were obtained from an adult man with Graves' hyperthyroidism. Both conserved end residues are part of each CDR3. D genes are given only for firm matches. The size entry is marked missing in some rows and otherwise reads once, few, many or a size class.

clone_size | j_call | d_call | v_call | cdr3_aa | cdr3_nt
once | TRBJ1-5 | - | TRBV6-1 | CASSPSGQGIRQPQHF | TGTGCCAGCAGTCCTTCTGGGCAGGGAATAAGACAGCCCCAGCATTTT
many | TRBJ2-5 | TRBD1 | TRBV10-3 | CAISNSQGGVETQYF | TGTGCCATCAGCAATTCACAGGGGGGTGTAGAGACCCAGTACTTC
few | TRBJ1-1 | - | TRBV25-1 | CASSAREGNTEAFF | TGTGCCAGCAGTGCTAGAGAGGGAAACACTGAAGCTTTCTTT
- | TRBJ2-3 | - | TRBV7-2 | CASSLDVQPGTDTQYF | TGTGCCAGCAGCTTAGATGTCCAACCGGGGACAGATACGCAGTATTTT
few | TRBJ2-7 | - | TRBV6-6 | CASSFGAERSYEQYF | TGTGCCAGCAGTTTCGGGGCGGAACGTAGCTACGAGCAGTACTTC
- | TRBJ2-2 | - | TRBV7-9 | CASSFRRAGRGELFF | TGTGCCAGCAGCTTCCGTCGTGCCGGTCGGGGGGAGCTGTTTTTT
- | TRBJ2-5 | TRBD1 | TRBV7-9 | CASSTTGATQYF | TGTGCCAGCAGCACAACAGGGGCGACCCAGTACTTC
- | TRBJ1-2 | - | TRBV19 | CASITQGLYTF | TGTGCCAGTATCACTCAGGGCCTCTACACCTTC
- | TRBJ2-5 | TRBD2 | TRBV7-2 | CASSFLTSRETQYF | TGTGCCAGCAGCTTTTTGACTAGCAGGGAGACCCAGTACTTC
many | TRBJ1-1 | - | TRBV7-2 | CASSIQGISEAFF | TGTGCCAGCAGCATACAGGGAATCTCTGAAGCTTTCTTT